This record looks at one TCR beta chain sequence and its context. Its antigen is undetermined. The record originates from a study of shared clonotypes between healthy human individuals. Study in general: Researchers assigned three CD4 naive, three CD4 memory, two CD8 naive and one CD8 memory plate to each donor. Study-wide points: Sampling covered blood only; tissue repertoires likely differ.

The assay was immunoSEQ multiplex PCR, and TCRdb's table has in-frame clones only and misses some. The sample includes roughly 500,000 clones, roughly 95% seen only once; the top ten take 0.055% to 0.075%. The authors divided CD4+ cells into CD45RA+ naive and CD45RA-negative memory subsets. This receptor was taken from a young woman in good health. The sequencing sample was made of naive CD4+ T cells sorted from blood. Subset given: CD45RA+ positively selected.

CDR3 protein: CASSLSGGASPLHF. CDR3 nucleotides: TGTGCCAGCAGTTTATCAGGGGGCGCGTCACCCCTCCACTTT. The chain couples TRBV28 to TRBJ1-6, with 8 bases fitting TRBD1. The CDR3 loop spans 14 amino acids. V shed 1 base, J shed 10 bases, and the junction held 3 bases outside the gene matches. Looked up from germline, CDR1 is MDHEN and CDR2 is SYDVKM.